The clone carrying this TCR beta chain came up a few times. Template switching introduced a universal primer site, and the cDNA bore unique molecular identifiers. TCRdb re-called the 5' RACE reads with MiXCR, one entry per CDR3 protein. The table shows 510,000 or so distinct CDR3 sequences, with roughly 15% occurring only once. This record belongs to a study of identical twins. There are 17 residues in the CDR3. The V gene end was trimmed by 4 bases and the J gene end by 3 bases; junction bases not matched to a gene: 7. The germline V gene has CDR1 MNHEY and CDR2 SVGAGI. A further study also used this sample, focusing on yellow fever vaccine responses in identical twins. This second report adds: Twins' vaccine T cell responses reportedly seemed partly convergent and partly personalized.

V and J are TRBV6-5 and TRBJ2-3; 13 bases match TRBD2. Sequencing input: CD4+ T cells sorted from blood. The receptor's source is a woman in her late teens or twenties in good health. CDR3 loop: CASSSHGLAGDTDTQYF. Written as DNA, the CDR3 is TGTGCCAGCAGTTCCCATGGACTAGCGGGGGATACAGATACGCAGTATTTT.